The next 5 T cell receptor beta chains were all read from a single sample in a study of T cell responses to AZD1222 COVID-19 vaccine. Here immunoSEQ multiplex PCR was the method, and the copy in TCRdb shows in-frame clones only, minus some. This table has about 100,000 clones, about 87% appearing once. The starting material was peripheral blood, obtained on day 0 of AZD1222 vaccination. All receptors derive from an adult in good health.

The chain combines TRBV9 with TRBJ1-2; D is undetermined. This CDR3 is 15 amino acids long. The germline CDR1 and CDR2 sequences are SGDLS and YYNGEE. Trimming took off 0 bases at V and 1 base at J, with 10 bases between the two ends. The CDR3 DNA reads TGTGCCAGCAGCGTAGAAGGGCAGCTTAACTATGGCTACACCTTC. It codes for CASSVEGQLNYGYTF.

J is TRBJ1-4 and V is TRBV11-3, with D uncertain. The CDR3 covers 12 residues. V was trimmed by 5 bases and J by 5 bases, leaving 6 bases between them. Germline V gives CDR1 SGHNT, CDR2 YENEEA. CDR3 bases: TGTGCCAGCAGCCCAAGAAATGAAAAACTGTTTTTT. Translated: CASSPRNEKLFF.

The V call is TRBV10-1, the J call TRBJ1-1, with D perhaps TRBD1 (5 bases). From germline, CDR1 is WNHNN and CDR2 SYGVQD (reference sequence). The V end lost 0 bases, the J end lost 7 bases, and 15 bases lay between the germline ends. This CDR3 region has 15 residues. CDR3 DNA sequence: TGCGCCAGCAGTGAGTCGAAGGGATTAGGGGTTGAAGCTTTCTTT. The encoded protein is CASSESKGLGVEAFF.

In its sample, this clone was seen a few times. Germline is not matched at one junction end, which may reflect a read error. The V gene is TRBV7-9, the J gene TRBJ2-7; D could derive from TRBD1 or TRBD2 (5 bases each). From germline, CDR1 is SEHNR and CDR2 FQNEAQ (reference sequence). The CDR3 length is 15 residues. CDR3 DNA sequence: TGTGCCAGCAGCCTAGCTCCGGGGCCCGAATACGAGCAGTACTTC. It yields the protein CASSLAPGPEYEQYF.

The chain recombines TRBV10-3 with TRBJ1-1; TRBD1 might be the D (6 bases). This CDR3 is built from 12 residues. CDR1 is ENHRY, CDR2 SYGVKD, per germline. Trimming removed 11 bases from V and 3 bases from J, with 13 bases in between. For the CDR3, the DNA is TGTGCCGGGGGCGGACAGTACACTGAAGCTTTCTTT. It specifies CAGGGQYTEAFF.